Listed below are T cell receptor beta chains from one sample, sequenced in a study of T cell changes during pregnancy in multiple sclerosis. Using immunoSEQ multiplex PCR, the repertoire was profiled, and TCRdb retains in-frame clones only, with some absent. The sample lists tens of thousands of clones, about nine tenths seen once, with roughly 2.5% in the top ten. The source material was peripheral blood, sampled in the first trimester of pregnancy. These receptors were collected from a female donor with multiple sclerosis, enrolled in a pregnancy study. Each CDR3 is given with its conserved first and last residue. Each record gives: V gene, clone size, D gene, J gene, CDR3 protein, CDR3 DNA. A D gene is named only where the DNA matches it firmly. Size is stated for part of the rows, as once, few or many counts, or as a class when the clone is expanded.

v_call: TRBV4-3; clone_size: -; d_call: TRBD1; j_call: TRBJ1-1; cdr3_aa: CASSRRTGSTEAFF; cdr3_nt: TGCGCCAGCAGCCGACGGACAGGGAGCACTGAAGCTTTCTTT
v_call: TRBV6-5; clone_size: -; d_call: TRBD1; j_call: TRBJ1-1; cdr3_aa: CASSYQTGGTEAFF; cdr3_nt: TGTGCCAGCAGTTATCAGACAGGGGGCACTGAAGCTTTCTTT
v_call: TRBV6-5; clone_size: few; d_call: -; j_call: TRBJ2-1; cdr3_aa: CASSKGEQGGHEQFF; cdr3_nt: TGTGCCAGCTCCAAAGGAGAACAGGGAGGGCATGAGCAGTTCTTC
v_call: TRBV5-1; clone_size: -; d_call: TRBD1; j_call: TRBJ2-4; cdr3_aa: CASSRGQGGAIQYF; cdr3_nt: TGCGCCAGCAGCCGGGGACAGGGTGGTGCCATTCAGTACTTC
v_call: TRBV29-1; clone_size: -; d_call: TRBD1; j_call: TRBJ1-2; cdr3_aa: CSVQDRGQSYTF; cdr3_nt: TGCAGCGTCCAGGACAGGGGGCAGAGCTACACCTTC
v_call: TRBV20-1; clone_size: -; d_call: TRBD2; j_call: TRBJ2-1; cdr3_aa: CSATTSTEQFF; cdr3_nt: TGCAGTGCCACGACTAGCACTGAGCAGTTCTTC
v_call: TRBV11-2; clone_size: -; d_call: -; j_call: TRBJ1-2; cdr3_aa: CASTSGTANYGYTF; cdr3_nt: TGTGCCAGCACCTCCGGGACTGCTAACTATGGCTACACCTTC
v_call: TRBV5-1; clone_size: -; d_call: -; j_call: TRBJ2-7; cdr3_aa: CASSLAAGLYEQYF; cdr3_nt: TGCGCCAGCAGCTTGGCCGCAGGACTCTACGAGCAGTACTTC
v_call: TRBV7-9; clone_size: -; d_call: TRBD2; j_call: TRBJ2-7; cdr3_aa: CASSQERGGDEQYF; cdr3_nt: TGTGCCAGCAGCCAGGAGCGGGGGGGCGACGAGCAGTACTTC
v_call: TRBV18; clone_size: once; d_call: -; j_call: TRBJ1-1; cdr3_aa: CASSGTGLNTEAFF; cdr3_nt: TGTGCCAGCTCAGGTACAGGCCTGAACACTGAAGCTTTCTTT